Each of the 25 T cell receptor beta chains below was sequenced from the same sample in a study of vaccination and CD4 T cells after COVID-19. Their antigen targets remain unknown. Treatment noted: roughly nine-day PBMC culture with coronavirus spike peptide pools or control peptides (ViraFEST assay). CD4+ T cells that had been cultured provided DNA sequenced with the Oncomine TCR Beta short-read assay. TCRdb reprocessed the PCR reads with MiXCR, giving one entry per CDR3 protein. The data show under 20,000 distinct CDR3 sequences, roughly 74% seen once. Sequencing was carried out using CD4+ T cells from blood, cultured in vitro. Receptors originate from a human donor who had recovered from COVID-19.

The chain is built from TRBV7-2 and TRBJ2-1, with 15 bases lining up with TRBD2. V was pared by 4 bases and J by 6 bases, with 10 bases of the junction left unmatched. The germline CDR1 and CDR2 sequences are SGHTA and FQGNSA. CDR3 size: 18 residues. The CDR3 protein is CASSSPGLAGGLGNEQFF. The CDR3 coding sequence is TGTGCCAGCAGCTCCCCGGGACTAGCGGGAGGACTGGGCAATGAGCAGTTCTTC.

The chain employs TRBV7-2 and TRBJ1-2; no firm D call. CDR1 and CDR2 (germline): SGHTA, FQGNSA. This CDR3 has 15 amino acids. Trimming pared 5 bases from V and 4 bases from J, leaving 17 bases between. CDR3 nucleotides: TGTGCCAGCAGCCAAGGGTGGCAGGCCCTCTATGGCTACACCTTC. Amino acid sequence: CASSQGWQALYGYTF.

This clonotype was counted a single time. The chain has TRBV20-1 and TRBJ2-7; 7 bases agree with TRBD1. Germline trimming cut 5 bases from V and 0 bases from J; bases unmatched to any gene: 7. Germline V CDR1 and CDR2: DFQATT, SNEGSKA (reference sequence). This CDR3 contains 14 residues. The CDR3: CSAPRGRSSYEQYF. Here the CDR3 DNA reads TGCAGTGCTCCAAGGGGGCGGAGCTCCTACGAGCAGTACTTC.

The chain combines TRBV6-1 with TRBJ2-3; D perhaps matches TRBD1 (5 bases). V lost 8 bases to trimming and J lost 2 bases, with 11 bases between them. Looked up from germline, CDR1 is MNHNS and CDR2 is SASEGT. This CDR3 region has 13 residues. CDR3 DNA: TGTGCCAGCGAGCCAGGGCTCACAGATACGCAGTATTTT. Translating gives CASEPGLTDTQYF.

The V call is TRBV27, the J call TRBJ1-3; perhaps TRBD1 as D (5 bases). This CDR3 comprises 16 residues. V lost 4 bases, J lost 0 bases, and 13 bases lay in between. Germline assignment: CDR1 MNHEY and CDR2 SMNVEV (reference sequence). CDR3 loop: CASSSRQSSSGNTIYF. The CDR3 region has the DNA TGTGCCAGCAGTTCTAGACAGTCGAGCTCTGGAAACACCATATATTTT.

The CDR3 here is CASSDSLGYTF. CDR3 bases: TGTGCCAGCAGTGACTCCTTGGGCTACACCTTC. The rearrangement links TRBV6-4 to TRBJ1-2; D unclear. Trimming stripped 0 bases from V and 8 bases from J, with 4 bases between. The CDR3 extends over 11 amino acids. CDR1 is MRHNA and CDR2 is SNTAGT in the germline V gene.

The CDR3 nucleotides are TGCAGTGCTAGCAGCCCGGACAGGACGAACACTGAAGCTTTCTTT. It encodes CSASSPDRTNTEAFF. The V call is TRBV20-1, the J call TRBJ1-1, with 7 bases aligning to TRBD1. The CDR3 is 15 residues long. Unmatched junction bases numbered 8, after V lost 3 bases and J lost 1 base. The V gene's germline CDR1 is DFQATT and CDR2 SNEGSKA (reference sequence).

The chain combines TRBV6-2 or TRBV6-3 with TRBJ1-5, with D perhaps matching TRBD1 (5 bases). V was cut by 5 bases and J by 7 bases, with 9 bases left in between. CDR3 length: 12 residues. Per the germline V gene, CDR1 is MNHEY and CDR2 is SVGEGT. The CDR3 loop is CASSQDIQPQHF. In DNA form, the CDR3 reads TGTGCCAGCAGTCAGGACATCCAGCCCCAGCATTTT.

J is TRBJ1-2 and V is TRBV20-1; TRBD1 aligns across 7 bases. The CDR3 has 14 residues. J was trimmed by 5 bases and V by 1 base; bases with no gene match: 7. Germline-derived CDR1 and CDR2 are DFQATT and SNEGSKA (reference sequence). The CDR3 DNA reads TGCAGTGCTAGAGGAGACAGGGAAATATATGGCTACACCTTC. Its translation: CSARGDREIYGYTF.

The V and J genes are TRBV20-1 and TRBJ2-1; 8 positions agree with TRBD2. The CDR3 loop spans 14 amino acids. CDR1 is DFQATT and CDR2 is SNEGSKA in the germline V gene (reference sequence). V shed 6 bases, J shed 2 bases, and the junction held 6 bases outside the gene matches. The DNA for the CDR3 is TGCAGTGCCCGGGAGGGAAACCCCTACAATGAGCAGTTCTTC. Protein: CSAREGNPYNEQFF.

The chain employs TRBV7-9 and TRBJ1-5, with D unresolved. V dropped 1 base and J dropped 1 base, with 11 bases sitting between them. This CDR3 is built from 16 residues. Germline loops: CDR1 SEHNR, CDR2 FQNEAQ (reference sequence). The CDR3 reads CASSLGRVNSNQPQHF. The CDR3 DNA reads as TGTGCCAGCAGCTTAGGCCGGGTTAACAGCAATCAGCCCCAGCATTTT.

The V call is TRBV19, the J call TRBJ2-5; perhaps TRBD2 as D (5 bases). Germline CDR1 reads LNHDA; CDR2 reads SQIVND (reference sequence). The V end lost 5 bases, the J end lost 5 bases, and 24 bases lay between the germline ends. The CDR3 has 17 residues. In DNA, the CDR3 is TGTGCCAGTAGTCTCCGCCTAACCGGGATAATCGGGGAGACCCAGTACTTC. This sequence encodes CASSLRLTGIIGETQYF.

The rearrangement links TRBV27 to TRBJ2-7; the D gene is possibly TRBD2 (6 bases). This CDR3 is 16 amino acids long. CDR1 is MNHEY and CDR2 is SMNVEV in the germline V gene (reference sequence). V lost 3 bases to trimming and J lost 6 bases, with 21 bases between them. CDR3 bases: TGTGCCAGCAGTTTGCGGCTCGGGACTGTGAGGGGCGAGCAGTACTTC. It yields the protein CASSLRLGTVRGEQYF.

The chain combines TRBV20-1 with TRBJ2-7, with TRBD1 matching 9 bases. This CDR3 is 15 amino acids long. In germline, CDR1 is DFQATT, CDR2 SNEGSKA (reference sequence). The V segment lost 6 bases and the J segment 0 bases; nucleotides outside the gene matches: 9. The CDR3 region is CSAPRDRGTSYEQYF. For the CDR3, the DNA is TGCAGTGCCCCACGAGACAGGGGGACCTCCTACGAGCAGTACTTC.

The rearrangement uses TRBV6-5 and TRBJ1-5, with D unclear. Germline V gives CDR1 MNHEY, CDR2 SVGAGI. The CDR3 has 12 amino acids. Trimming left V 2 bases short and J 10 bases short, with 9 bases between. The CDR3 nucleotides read TGTGCCAGCAGTTACCCTCGGCATCCCCAGCATTTT. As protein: CASSYPRHPQHF.

CDR3 sequence (DNA): TGTGCCACCCTCAGGGACATTCAGGTGAACACTGAAGCTTTCTTT. This gives the protein CATLRDIQVNTEAFF. J is TRBJ1-1 and V is TRBV2; D might be TRBD1 (6 bases). Trimming removed 10 bases at V and 0 bases at J, with 18 bases between. Germline CDR1 and CDR2: SNHLY and FYNNEI. This CDR3 region has 15 residues.

Written as DNA, the CDR3 is TGTGCCAGCAGCTTGTTATTAAGGGAGACGAAAGCTTTCTTT. Translating it yields CASSLLLRETKAFF. The rearrangement joins TRBV11-2 to TRBJ1-1, with D hard to call. V lost 3 bases, J lost 9 bases, and 17 bases lay in between. CDR1 SGHAT and CDR2 FQNNGV come from the germline V gene. This CDR3 comprises 14 residues.

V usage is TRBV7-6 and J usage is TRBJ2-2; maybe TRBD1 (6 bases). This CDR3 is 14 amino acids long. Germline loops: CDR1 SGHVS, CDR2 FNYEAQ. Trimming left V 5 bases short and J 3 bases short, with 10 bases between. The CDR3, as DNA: TGTGCCAGCAGCAAAAACAGGGACACCGGGGAGCTGTTTTTT. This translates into CASSKNRDTGELFF.

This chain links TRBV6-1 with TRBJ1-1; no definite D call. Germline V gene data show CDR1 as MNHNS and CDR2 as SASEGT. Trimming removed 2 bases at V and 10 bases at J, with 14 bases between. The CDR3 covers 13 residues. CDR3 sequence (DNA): TGTGCCAGCAGTGAACGAGCGGAGAATAGAGCTTTCTTT. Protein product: CASSERAENRAFF.

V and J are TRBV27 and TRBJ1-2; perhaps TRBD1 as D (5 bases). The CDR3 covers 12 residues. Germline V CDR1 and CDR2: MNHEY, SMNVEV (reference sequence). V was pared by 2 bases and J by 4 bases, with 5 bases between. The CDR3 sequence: CASSLRGYGYTF. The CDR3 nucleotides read TGTGCCAGCAGTTTAAGGGGCTATGGCTACACCTTC.

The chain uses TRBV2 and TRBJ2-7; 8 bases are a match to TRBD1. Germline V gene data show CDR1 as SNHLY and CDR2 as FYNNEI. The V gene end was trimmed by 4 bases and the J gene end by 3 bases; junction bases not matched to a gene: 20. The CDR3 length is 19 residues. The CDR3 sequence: CASSVVRDRPFVSNYEQYF. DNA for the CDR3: TGTGCCAGCAGTGTGGTCCGGGACAGGCCCTTCGTTAGTAACTACGAGCAGTACTTC. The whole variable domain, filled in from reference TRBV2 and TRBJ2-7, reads EPEVTQTPSHQVTQMGQEVILRCVPISNHLYFYWYRQILGQKVEFLVSFYNNEISEKSEIFDDQFSVERPDGSNFTLKIRSTKLEDSAMYFCASSVVRDRPFVSNYEQYFGPGTRLTVT.

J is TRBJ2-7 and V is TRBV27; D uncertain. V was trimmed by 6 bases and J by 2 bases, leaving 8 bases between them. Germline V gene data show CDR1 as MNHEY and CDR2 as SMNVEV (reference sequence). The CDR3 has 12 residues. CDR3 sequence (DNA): TGTGCCAGCAGCTCCCATACCTACGAGCAGTACTTC. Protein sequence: CASSSHTYEQYF.

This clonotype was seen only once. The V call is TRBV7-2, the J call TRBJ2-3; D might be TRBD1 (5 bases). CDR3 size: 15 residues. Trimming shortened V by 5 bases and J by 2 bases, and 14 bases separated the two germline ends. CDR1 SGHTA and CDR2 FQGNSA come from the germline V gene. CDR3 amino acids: CASSPRGWDTDTQYF. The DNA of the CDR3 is TGTGCCAGCAGCCCTAGGGGATGGGACACAGATACGCAGTATTTT.

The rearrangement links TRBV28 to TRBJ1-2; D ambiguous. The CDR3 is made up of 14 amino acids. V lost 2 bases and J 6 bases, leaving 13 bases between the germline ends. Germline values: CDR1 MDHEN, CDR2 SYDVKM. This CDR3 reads CASSLGSEFHGYTF. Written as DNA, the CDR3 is TGTGCCAGCAGTTTAGGCAGTGAGTTTCATGGCTACACCTTC.

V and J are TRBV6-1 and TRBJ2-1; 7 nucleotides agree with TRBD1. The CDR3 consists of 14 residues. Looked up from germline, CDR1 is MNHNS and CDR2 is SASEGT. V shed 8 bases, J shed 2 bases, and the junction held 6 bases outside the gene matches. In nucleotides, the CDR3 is TGTGCCAGCCTATCAGGGGGACCCTACAATGAGCAGTTCTTC. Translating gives CASLSGGPYNEQFF.